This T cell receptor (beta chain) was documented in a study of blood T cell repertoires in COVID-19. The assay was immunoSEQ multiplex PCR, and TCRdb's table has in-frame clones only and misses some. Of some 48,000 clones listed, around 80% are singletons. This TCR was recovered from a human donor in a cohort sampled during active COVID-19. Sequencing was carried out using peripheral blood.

CDR3: CASSQGGLAVDTQYF. Written as DNA, the CDR3 is TGTGCCAGCAGCCAGGGCGGACTAGCGGTCGATACGCAGTATTTT. The rearrangement joins TRBV7-3 to TRBJ2-3; TRBD2 aligns across 10 bases. This CDR3 region has 15 residues. Germline V gives CDR1 SGHTA, CDR2 FQGTGA. V trimming: 5 bases; J trimming: 6 bases; junction bases outside the gene matches: 8. The full variable domain, with the rest looked up from reference TRBV7-3 and TRBJ2-3, is GAGVSQTPSNKVTEKGKYVELRCDPISGHTALYWYRQSLGQGPEFLIYFQGTGAADDSGLPNDRFFAVRPEGSVSTLKIQRTERGDSAVYLCASSQGGLAVDTQYFGPGTRLTVL.